This T cell receptor (beta chain) was sequenced in a study of blood T cell repertoires in COVID-19. Study background: T cells, B-cell-depleted T cells, or PBMCs provided the cDNA or gDNA that served as material.

Germline loops: CDR1 ENHRY, CDR2 SYGVKD. Between the trimmed V and J ends, which lost 6 bases and 0 bases, there was a span of 3 bases. CDR3 length: 11 amino acids. Original data processing: Amplification with reference gene primers provided the estimates of nucleated cell counts. Some clones are missing from TCRdb's copy, which holds only in-frame ones; the method was immunoSEQ multiplex PCR. The DNA gave D and trimming, while V, J and clone size come from that table. The sample has some 420,000 clones; roughly nine tenths are singletons. The sample taken for sequencing was PBMCs or T cells enriched from blood (not recorded which). The chain has TRBV10-3 and TRBJ2-7; D call uncertain. The receptor comes from a young man who had recovered from COVID-19. This chain's CDR3 is CAIRSSYEQYF. In DNA, the CDR3 is TGTGCCATCAGGAGCTCCTACGAGCAGTACTTC.